One and the same sample provided the 8 T cell receptor beta chains below, sequenced in a study of Tregs in tolerant kidney transplant recipients. TCRdb keeps only in-frame clones here, not all; method: immunoSEQ multiplex PCR. Among about 100,000 clones, around 87% were seen once, and the ten largest hold about 0.35%. The sample in question was CD4+ T cells from blood, obtained before the transplant. Receptors were obtained from a human donor who received a combined kidney and bone marrow transplant.

This chain uses TRBV10-3 with TRBJ2-3; TRBD2 matches 9 bases. Germline assignment: CDR1 ENHRY and CDR2 SYGVKD. The CDR3 is 14 amino acids. V was clipped by 4 bases and J by 4 bases; unmatched bases: 3. The CDR3: CAISVSGSPDTQYF. CDR3 nucleotide sequence: TGTGCCATCAGTGTTAGCGGGAGCCCAGATACGCAGTATTTT.

The chain couples TRBV6-6 to TRBJ1-1; perhaps TRBD1 as D (5 bases). The CDR3 contains 15 residues. Trimming took off 3 bases at V and 7 bases at J, with 18 bases between the two ends. In germline, CDR1 is MNHNY, CDR2 SVGAGI (reference sequence). CDR3 nucleotide sequence: TGTGCCAGCAGTTATTCGATCTCAGGGCCTCGTGAAGCTTTCTTT. Amino acids: CASSYSISGPREAFF.

The gene calls are TRBV11-2 and TRBJ2-3; D is perhaps TRBD2 (5 bases). The CDR3 has 14 amino acids. The V gene lost 3 bases and the J gene lost 4 bases, with 11 bases spanning the gap. Germline-derived CDR1 and CDR2 are SGHAT and FQNNGV. Written as DNA, the CDR3 is TGTGCCAGCAGCTTTGAGGGCACCTCAGATACGCAGTATTTT. Its protein product is CASSFEGTSDTQYF.

The chain carries TRBV6-8 and TRBJ2-7; a weak D match, TRBD1 (7 bases). Germline V lookup: CDR1 MNHGY, CDR2 SAAAGT. With 2 bases removed from V and 2 bases from J, the gap between germline ends came to 13 bases. The CDR3 sequence is 15 residues long. In nucleotides, the CDR3 is TGTGCCAGCAGTTACGGCGGGACAGCGACCTACGAGCAGTACTTC. As protein: CASSYGGTATYEQYF.

V is TRBV7-2 and J is TRBJ2-1, with a weak D call TRBD1 (6 bases). Trimming shortened V by 4 bases and J by 10 bases, and 14 bases separated the two germline ends. Germline lookup yields CDR1 SGHTA and CDR2 FQGNSA. This CDR3 has 13 amino acids. The CDR3 is CASSSNRENEQFF. Written as DNA, the CDR3 is TGTGCCAGCAGCTCAAACAGGGAAAACGAGCAGTTCTTC.

The J gene is TRBJ2-7, the V gene TRBV7-2, with a weak D call TRBD2 (7 bases). The CDR3 loop spans 15 amino acids. V lost 5 bases and J 4 bases, leaving 18 bases between the germline ends. Germline V gene sequence: CDR1 SGHTA, CDR2 FQGNSA. CDR3 sequence reads: CASSPRIGGVYEQYF. CDR3 sequence (DNA): TGTGCCAGCAGCCCCAGGATAGGGGGGGTGTACGAGCAGTACTTC. Based on the CDR3 plus reference TRBV7-2 and TRBJ2-7, the full variable domain is GAGVSQSPSNKVTEKGKDVELRCDPISGHTALYWYRQSLGQGLEFLIYFQGNSAPDKSGLPSDRFSAERTGGSVSTLTIQRTQQEDSAVYLCASSPRIGGVYEQYFGPGTRLTVT.

The rearrangement joins TRBV28 to TRBJ2-7; 11 bases are a match to TRBD2. Germline V gene sequence: CDR1 MDHEN, CDR2 SYDVKM. J gave up 3 bases and V 5 bases, and 3 bases lay outside the gene matches. This CDR3 is 14 amino acids long. The CDR3 is CASSGTSGFYEQYF. DNA for the CDR3: TGTGCCAGCAGTGGGACTAGCGGATTCTACGAGCAGTACTTC. Full variable domain (remainder filled in from reference TRBV28 and TRBJ2-7): DVKVTQSSRYLVKRTGEKVFLECVQDMDHENMFWYRQDPGLGLRLIYFSYDVKMKEKGDIPEGYSVSREKKERFSLILESASTNQTSMYLCASSGTSGFYEQYFGPGTRLTVT.

The chain uses TRBV6-1 and TRBJ2-7, with TRBD1 matching 7 bases. V lost 2 bases and J lost 3; bases outside the gene matches: 1. The germline V gene encodes CDR1 MNHNS and CDR2 SASEGT. The CDR3 sequence is 13 residues long. In DNA form, the CDR3 reads TGTGCCAGCAGTGAACAGGGGGTCTACGAGCAGTACTTC. This sequence encodes CASSEQGVYEQYF.